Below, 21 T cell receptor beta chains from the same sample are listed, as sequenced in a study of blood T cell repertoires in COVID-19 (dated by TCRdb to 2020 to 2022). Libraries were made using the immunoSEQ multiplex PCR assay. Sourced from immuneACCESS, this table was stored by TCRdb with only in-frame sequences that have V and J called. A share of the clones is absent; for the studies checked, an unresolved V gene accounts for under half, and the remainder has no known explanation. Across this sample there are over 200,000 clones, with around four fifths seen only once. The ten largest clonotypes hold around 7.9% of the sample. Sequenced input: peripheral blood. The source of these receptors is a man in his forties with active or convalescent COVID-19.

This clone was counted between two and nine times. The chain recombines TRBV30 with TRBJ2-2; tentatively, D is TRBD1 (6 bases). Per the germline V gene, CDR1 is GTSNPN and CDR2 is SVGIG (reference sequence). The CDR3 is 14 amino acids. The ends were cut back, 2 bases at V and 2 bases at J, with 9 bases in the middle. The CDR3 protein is CAWSLGHNTGELFF. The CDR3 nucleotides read TGTGCCTGGAGTCTGGGACATAACACCGGGGAGCTGTTTTTT.

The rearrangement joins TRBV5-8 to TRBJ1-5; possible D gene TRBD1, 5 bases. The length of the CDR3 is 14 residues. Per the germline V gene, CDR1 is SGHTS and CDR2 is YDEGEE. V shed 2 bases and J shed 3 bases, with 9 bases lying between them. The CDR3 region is CASSLEQVNQPQHF. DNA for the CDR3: TGTGCCAGCAGCTTAGAACAGGTCAATCAGCCCCAGCATTTT.

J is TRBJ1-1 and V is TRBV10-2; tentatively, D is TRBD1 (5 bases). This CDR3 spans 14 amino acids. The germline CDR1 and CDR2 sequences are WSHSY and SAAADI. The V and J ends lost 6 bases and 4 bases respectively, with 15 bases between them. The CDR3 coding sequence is TGCGCCAGCAGCCAGACAGTTAGTAGCACTGAAGCTTTCTTT. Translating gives CASSQTVSSTEAFF.

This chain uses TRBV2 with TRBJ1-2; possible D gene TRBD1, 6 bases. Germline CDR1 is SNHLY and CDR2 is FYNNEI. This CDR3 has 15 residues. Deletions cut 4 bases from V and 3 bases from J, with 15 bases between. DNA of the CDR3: TGTGCCAGCAGTGGCCGGGAGGGGGAGGACTATGGCTACACCTTC. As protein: CASSGREGEDYGYTF.

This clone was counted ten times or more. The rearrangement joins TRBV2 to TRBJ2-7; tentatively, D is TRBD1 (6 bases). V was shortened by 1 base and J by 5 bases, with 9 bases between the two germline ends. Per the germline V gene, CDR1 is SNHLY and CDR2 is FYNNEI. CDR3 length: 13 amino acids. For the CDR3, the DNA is TGTGCCAGCAGTGAAGGGAACAGGGACGAGCAGTACTTC. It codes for CASSEGNRDEQYF.

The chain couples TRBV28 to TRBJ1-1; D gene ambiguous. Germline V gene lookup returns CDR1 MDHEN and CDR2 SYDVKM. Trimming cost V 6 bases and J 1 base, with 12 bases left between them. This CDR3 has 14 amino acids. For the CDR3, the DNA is TGTGCCAGCAGAAGTCTAGAATCGAACACTGAAGCTTTCTTT. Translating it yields CASRSLESNTEAFF.

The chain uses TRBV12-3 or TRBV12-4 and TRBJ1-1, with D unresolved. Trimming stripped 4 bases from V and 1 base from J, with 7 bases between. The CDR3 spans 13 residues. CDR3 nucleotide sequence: TGTGCCAGCAGTTCTTACAGGAACACTGAAGCTTTCTTT. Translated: CASSSYRNTEAFF.

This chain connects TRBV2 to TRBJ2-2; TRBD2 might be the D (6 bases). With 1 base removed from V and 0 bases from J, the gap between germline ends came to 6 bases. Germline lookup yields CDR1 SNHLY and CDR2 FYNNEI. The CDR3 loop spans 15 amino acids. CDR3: CASSEGLANTGELFF. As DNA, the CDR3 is TGTGCCAGCAGTGAAGGACTAGCGAACACCGGGGAGCTGTTTTTT.

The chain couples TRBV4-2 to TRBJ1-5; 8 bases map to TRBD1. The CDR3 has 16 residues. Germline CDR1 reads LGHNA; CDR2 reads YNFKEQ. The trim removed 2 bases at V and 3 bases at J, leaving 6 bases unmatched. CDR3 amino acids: CASSQYLQGDNQPQHF. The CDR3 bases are TGTGCCAGCAGCCAATACCTACAGGGGGACAATCAGCCCCAGCATTTT.

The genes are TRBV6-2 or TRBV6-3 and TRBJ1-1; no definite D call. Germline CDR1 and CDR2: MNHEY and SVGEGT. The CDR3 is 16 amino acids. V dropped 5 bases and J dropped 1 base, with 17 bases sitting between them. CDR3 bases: TGTGCCAGCAGTCCCGGGTGGGAGTTTTGGAACACTGAAGCTTTCTTT. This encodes CASSPGWEFWNTEAFF.

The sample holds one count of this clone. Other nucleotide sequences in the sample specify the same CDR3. Here the CDR3 DNA reads TGTGCCAGCAGCCGGGACAGGGGCGAAAAACTGTTTTTT. Encoded protein: CASSRDRGEKLFF. The chain joins TRBV11-2 to TRBJ1-4; TRBD1 matches at 10 bases. Germline trimming cut 5 bases from V and 8 bases from J; bases unmatched to any gene: 2. CDR1 SGHAT and CDR2 FQNNGV come from the germline V gene. The CDR3 length is 13 residues.

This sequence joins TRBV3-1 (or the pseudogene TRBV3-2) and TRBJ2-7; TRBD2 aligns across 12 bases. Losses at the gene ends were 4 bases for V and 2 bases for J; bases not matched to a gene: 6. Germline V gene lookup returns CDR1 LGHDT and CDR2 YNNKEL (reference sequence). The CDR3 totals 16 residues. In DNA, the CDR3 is TGTGCCAGCAGCCCAAGTCCTAGCGGGAGGGCCTACGAGCAGTACTTC. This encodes CASSPSPSGRAYEQYF.

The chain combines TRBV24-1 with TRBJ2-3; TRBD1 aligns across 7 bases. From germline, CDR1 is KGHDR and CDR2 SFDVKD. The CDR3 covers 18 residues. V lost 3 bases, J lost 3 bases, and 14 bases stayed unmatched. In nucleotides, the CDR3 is TGTGCCACCAGTGATGAAGAAAACCGGGACAGAAGGACAGATACGCAGTATTTT. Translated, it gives CATSDEENRDRRTDTQYF.

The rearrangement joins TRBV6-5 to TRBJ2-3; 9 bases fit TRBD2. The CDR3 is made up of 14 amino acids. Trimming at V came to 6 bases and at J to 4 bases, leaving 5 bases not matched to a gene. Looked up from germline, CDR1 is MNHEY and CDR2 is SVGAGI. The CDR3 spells CASRSSGRSDTQYF. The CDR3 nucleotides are TGTGCCAGCAGGAGTAGCGGGAGATCAGATACGCAGTATTTT.

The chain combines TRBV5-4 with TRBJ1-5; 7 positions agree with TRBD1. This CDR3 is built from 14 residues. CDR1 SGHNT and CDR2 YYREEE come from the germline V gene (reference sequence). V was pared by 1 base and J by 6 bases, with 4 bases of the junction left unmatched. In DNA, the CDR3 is TGTGCCAGCAGCTTGCAGGGGGGCAGTCAGCCCCAGCATTTT. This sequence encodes CASSLQGGSQPQHF. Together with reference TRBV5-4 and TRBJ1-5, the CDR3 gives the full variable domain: ETGVTQSPTHLIKTRGQQVTLRCSSQSGHNTVSWYQQALGQGPQFIFQYYREEENGRGNFPPRFSGLQFPNYSSELNVNALELDDSALYLCASSLQGGSQPQHFGDGTRLSIL.

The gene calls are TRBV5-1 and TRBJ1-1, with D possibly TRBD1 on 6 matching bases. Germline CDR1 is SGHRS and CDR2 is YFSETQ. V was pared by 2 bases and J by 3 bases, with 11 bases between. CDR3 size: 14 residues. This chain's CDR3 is CASSFGNRDTEAFF. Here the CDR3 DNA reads TGCGCCAGCAGCTTTGGAAACAGGGACACTGAAGCTTTCTTT.

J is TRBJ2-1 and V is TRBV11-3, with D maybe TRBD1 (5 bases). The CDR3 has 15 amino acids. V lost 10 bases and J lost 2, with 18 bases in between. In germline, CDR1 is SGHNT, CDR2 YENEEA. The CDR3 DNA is TGTGCCACCCAGCCGATGACAGCTACCTACAATGAGCAGTTCTTC. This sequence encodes CATQPMTATYNEQFF.

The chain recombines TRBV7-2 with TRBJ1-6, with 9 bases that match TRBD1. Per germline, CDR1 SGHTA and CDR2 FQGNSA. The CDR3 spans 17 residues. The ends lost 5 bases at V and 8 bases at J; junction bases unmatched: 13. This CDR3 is CASSPLAGTGRDSPLHF. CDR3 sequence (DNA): TGTGCCAGCAGCCCACTCGCCGGGACAGGGAGGGATTCACCCCTCCACTTT.

The CDR3 region is CASSLAGGSTDTQYF. CDR3 nucleotides: TGCGCCAGCAGCCTAGCGGGGGGTAGCACAGATACGCAGTATTTT. The chain recombines TRBV5-1 with TRBJ2-3; TRBD2 matches 11 bases. Germline V gene sequence: CDR1 SGHRS, CDR2 YFSETQ. CDR3 size: 15 residues. The J segment lost 0 bases and the V segment lost 4 bases, leaving 1 base of the junction unmatched.

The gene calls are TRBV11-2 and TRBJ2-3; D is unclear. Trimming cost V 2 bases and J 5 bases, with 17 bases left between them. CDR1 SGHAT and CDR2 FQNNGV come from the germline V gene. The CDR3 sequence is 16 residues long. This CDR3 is CASSLRSGQMIDTQYF. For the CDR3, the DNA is TGTGCCAGCAGCTTAAGGTCTGGGCAGATGATAGATACGCAGTATTTT.

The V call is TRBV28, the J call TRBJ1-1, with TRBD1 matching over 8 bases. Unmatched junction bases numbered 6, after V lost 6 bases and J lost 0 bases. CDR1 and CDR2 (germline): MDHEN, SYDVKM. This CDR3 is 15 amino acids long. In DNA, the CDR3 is TGTGCCAGCAGAACGACAGGGGACCTGAACACTGAAGCTTTCTTT. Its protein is CASRTTGDLNTEAFF. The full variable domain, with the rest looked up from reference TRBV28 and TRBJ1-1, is DVKVTQSSRYLVKRTGEKVFLECVQDMDHENMFWYRQDPGLGLRLIYFSYDVKMKEKGDIPEGYSVSREKKERFSLILESASTNQTSMYLCASRTTGDLNTEAFFGQGTRLTVV.